The next 2 T cell receptor beta chains were all read from a single sample in a study of shared clonotypes between healthy human individuals. This table comes from immunoSEQ multiplex PCR, and its TCRdb copy is limited to in-frame clones, with some not included. Of 2 million to 2.5 million clones in the sample, roughly 93% are singletons; the top ten hold 0.36%. The sequencing input was naive CD4+ T cells from PBMCs. Indicated subset: CD45RA+ positively selected. All receptors come from a man aged 18 to 29 in good health. Some clones in this sample may be carry-over from other donors' samples.

This chain uses TRBV28 with TRBJ1-5; maybe TRBD1 (5 bases). Germline assignment: CDR1 MDHEN and CDR2 SYDVKM. V was clipped by 7 bases and J by 4 bases, with 11 bases between them. This CDR3 has 13 amino acids. The CDR3 DNA reads as TGTGCCAGCACAGGGTTTGGAAATCAGCCCCAGCATTTT. It is translated as CASTGFGNQPQHF.

This chain links TRBV6-1 with TRBJ1-2; D is unclear. This CDR3 has 15 amino acids. The germline gives CDR1 MNHNS, CDR2 SASEGT. Trimming removed 6 bases at V and 4 bases at J, with 18 bases between. The CDR3 coding sequence is TGTGCCAGCAGCGGCGGGCCTTCAGACTTCTATGGCTACACCTTC. Its translation is CASSGGPSDFYGYTF.